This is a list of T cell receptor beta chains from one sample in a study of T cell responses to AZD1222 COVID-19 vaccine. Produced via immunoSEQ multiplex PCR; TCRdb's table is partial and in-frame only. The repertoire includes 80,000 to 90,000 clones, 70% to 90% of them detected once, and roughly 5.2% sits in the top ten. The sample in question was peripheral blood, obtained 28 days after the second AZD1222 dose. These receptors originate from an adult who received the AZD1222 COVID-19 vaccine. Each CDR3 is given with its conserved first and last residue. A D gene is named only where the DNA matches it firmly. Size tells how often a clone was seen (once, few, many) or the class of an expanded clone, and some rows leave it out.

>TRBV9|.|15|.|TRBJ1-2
CASSPRPGETYGYTF
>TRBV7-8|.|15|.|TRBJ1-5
CASSRSGGVGQPQHF
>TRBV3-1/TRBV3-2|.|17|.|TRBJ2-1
CASSRYVPFHSDNEQFF
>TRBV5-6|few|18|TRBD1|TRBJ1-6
CASSLGTGQSSYNSPLHF
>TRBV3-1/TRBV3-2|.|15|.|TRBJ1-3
CASSQTHLSGNTIYF
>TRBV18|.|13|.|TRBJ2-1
CASSPGEYNEQFF
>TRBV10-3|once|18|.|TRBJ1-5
CAISEPNYRVMERQPQHF
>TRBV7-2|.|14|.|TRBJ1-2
CASSVDRLNYGYTF
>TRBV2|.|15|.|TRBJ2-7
CASSEVGIASYEQYF
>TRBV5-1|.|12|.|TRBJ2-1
CASRPSRDEQFF
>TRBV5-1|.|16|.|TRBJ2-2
CASTPGQGLPGGELFF
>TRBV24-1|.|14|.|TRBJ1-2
CATSDSGIGYGYTF
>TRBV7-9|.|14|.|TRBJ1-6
CASSLRADNSPLHF
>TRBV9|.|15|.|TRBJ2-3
CASSVDAGPGDTQYF
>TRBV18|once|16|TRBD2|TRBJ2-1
CASSPQGTSGYNEQFF
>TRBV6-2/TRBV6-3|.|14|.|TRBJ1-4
CASTPRAPTEKLFF
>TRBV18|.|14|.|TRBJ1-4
CASSQLGSDEKLFF
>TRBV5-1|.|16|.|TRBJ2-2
CASSLAGSGYTGELFF
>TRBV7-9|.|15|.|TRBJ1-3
CASSLPGRSGNTIYF
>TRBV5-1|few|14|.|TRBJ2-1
CASSWDGAYNEQFF
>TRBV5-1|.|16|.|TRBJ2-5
CASSPVGTPSGETQYF
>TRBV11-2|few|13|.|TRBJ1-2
CASSLGTDYGYTF
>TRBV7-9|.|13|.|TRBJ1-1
CASSLTPNTEAFF
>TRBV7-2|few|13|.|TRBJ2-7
CASSLWERTEQYF
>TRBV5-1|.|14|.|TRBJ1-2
CASSLGPGAYGYTF
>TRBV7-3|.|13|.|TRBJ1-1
CASSLSGTSQAFF
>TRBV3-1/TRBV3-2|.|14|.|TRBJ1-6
CASSHGTQNSPLHF
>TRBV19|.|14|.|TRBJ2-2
CASTRVGDTGELFF
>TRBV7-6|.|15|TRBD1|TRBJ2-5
CASSLGGQEQETQYF
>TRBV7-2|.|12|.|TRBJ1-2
CASSLGTTGYTF
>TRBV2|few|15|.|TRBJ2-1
CASSPTRGSYNEQFF
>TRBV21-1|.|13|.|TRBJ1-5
CASSSQENQPQHF
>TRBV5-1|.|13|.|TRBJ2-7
CASSLLANYEQYF
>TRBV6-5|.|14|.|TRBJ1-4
CASSYSGSTEKLFF
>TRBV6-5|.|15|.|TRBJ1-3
CASRGPPSSGNTIYF
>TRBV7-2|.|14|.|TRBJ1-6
CASRLGTANSPLHF
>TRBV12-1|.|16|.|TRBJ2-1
CASSSQTSGGPNEQFF
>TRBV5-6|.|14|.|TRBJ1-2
CASSLDLGNYGYTF
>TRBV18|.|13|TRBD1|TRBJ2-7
CASSPTGTYEQYF
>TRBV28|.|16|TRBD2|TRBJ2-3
CASSLTSGGFTDTQYF
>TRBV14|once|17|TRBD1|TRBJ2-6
CASSAWQGARGANVLTF
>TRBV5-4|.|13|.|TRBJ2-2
CASSLGVGGELFF
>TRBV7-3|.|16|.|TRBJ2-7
CASSPGLRDRIYEQYF
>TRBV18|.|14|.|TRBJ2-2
CASSPTNGAGELFF
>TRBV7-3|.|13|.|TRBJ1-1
CASSFVQGTEAFF